The source of this TCR beta chain is a study of T cell changes during pregnancy in multiple sclerosis (dated 2019 in TCRdb). Notes on the research overall: In women with multiple sclerosis, the researchers looked at how the T cell repertoire shifted as pregnancy progressed.

Inclusive of the bounding cysteine and phenylalanine, the CDR3 is 15 residues long. The CDR3 DNA has 45 bases and is translated from base 1. Here V drops 0 bases and J drops 7 bases, and the junction holds 11 bases not matched to any gene. CDR1 SQVTM and CDR2 ANQGSEA are derived from the germline V gene. Points on this clone: The antigen this receptor binds is unknown. Base qualities are not recorded, but no much larger clone differs from it by a single base.

The protocol used for the library was the immunoSEQ multiplex PCR assay. The source is immuneACCESS, and TCRdb retained only in-frame sequences with V and J called. Part of the clones is not carried over; for the studies checked, unresolved V genes explain less than half of this, and the remainder is unexplained. For this sample the table gives over 50,000 clones, of which about 83% were detected only once. Approximately 5% of the sample goes to the ten largest clones. This chain joins TRBV29-1 to TRBJ1-2, and 7 bases in between align with TRBD1. Sequencing input: peripheral blood from another person, used as feeder cells. The source of this sequence is a human donor whose cells served as feeder cells for cultures in a pregnancy study. The bases are TGCAGCGTTGAAGATTCGTTCAAGGGGGCTGGTGGCTACACCTTC. This codes for CSVEDSFKGAGGYTF.